The clone carrying this T cell receptor (beta chain) came up many times. Its antigen is as yet unknown. These data originate in a study of T cell repertoires in cytomegalovirus infection. Study overall: Public TCR beta signature analysis indicated the presence of both CMV infection and matching HLA type. Study-level points and caveats: Dominant in the ex vivo response were TCR beta clonotypes restricted by HLA-C and specific for CMV.

The CDR3 covers 17 residues. Germline V gene lookup returns CDR1 SGHAT and CDR2 FQNNGV. The ends lost 5 bases at V and 5 bases at J; junction bases unmatched: 12. TCRdb re-derived calls from the reads in MiXCR, one entry per CDR3 protein. Counted here are some 920,000 distinct CDR3 sequences, approximately 31% occurring once; the ten biggest clones make up 11% to 15%. This TCR came from a human donor in good health (CMV status not recorded). Some clones in this sample may be carry-over from other donors' samples. The sequences come from cultured CD8+ T cells from PBMCs, collected from culture after CMV antigen stimulation. The rearrangement uses TRBV11-2 and TRBJ2-1; 10 bases fit TRBD1. The DNA for the CDR3 is TGTGCCAGCAGCCCGTTCCTAGGACAGGGGGGACACAATGAGCAGTTCTTC. Amino acids: CASSPFLGQGGHNEQFF.